A single sample is the source of the 18 T cell receptor beta chains below, sequenced in a study of T-cell reconstitution after alpha-beta-depleted transplantation in children. A TCRbeta library incorporating unique molecular identifiers was prepared. TCRdb re-derived calls from the PCR reads in MiXCR, one entry per CDR3 protein. The repertoire holds about 200,000 distinct CDR3 sequences, with about 8.4% as singletons. The sample consisted of PBMCs, mostly from graft donor cells, taken 360 days after TCRalphabeta/CD19-depleted stem cell transplant. The receptors come from a male patient aged 2 to 10 who had a stem cell transplant for acute myeloid leukemia, so the T cells may come from the graft donor.

This clonotype was seen a few times. CDR3 DNA: TGTGCCAGCAGCCCACCGACTAGCGGGAGCTACGAGCAGTACTTC. As protein: CASSPPTSGSYEQYF. The chain carries TRBV5-4 and TRBJ2-7, with 12 bases fitting TRBD2. The germline V gene has CDR1 SGHNT and CDR2 YYREEE (reference sequence). This CDR3 spans 15 amino acids. Losses at the gene ends were 4 bases for V and 3 bases for J; bases not matched to a gene: 5.

There are a few counts of this clonotype. The J gene is TRBJ1-1, the V gene TRBV21-1. TRBV21-1 is a pseudogene locus. The length of the CDR3 is 16 residues. The CDR3 sequence is CASSKLNRRQNTEAFF. In nucleotides, the CDR3 is TGTGCCAGCAGCAAACTAAATAGACGGCAGAACACTGAAGCTTTCTTT.

The V and J genes are TRBV7-3 and TRBJ1-1, with D perhaps matching TRBD1 (5 bases). CDR3 size: 14 residues. Trimming left V 0 bases short and J 6 bases short, with 11 bases between. In germline, CDR1 is SGHTA, CDR2 FQGTGA. Written as DNA, the CDR3 is TGTGCCAGCAGCTTAACCGTCGGGGGTGCTGAAGCTTTCTTT. It yields the protein CASSLTVGGAEAFF.

Many counts were recorded for this clonotype. This rearrangement joins TRBV27 to TRBJ2-7; a weak D match, TRBD2 (7 bases). CDR1 and CDR2 (germline): MNHEY, SMNVEV (reference sequence). Trimming cost V 8 bases and J 1 base, with 15 bases left between them. CDR3 size: 14 residues. CDR3 sequence reads: CASQGGVQSYEQYV. The CDR3 nucleotides are TGTGCCAGCCAAGGGGGGGTTCAGTCCTACGAGCAGTACGTC.

This clonotype was seen a handful of times. The CDR3 loop is CASSLRGGQESIQYF. In DNA, the CDR3 is TGTGCCAGCAGCTTGCGAGGGGGCCAGGAGAGCATTCAGTACTTC. V is TRBV5-5 and J is TRBJ2-4; 7 bases align to TRBD1. V lost 1 base and J lost 9; bases outside the gene matches: 10. CDR1 and CDR2 from the germline V gene are SGHKS and YYEKEE (reference sequence). CDR3 size: 15 residues.

This clonotype was detected ten times or more. J is TRBJ1-2 and V is TRBV12-3 or TRBV12-4, with 8 nucleotides matching TRBD1. The CDR3 totals 14 residues. V lost 6 bases to trimming and J lost 2 bases; unmatched junction nucleotides: 5. DNA of the CDR3: TGTGCCAGCAGCCGGACAGGGAGGAACTATGGCTACACCTTC. It encodes CASSRTGRNYGYTF.

This clonotype was seen many times. The rearrangement joins TRBV27 to TRBJ2-5, with D unclear. V lost 1 base and J 5 bases, leaving 14 bases between the germline ends. Germline V CDR1 and CDR2: MNHEY, SMNVEV (reference sequence). The CDR3 length is 15 residues. CDR3 sequence reads: CASSLLGGRPETQYF. For the CDR3, the DNA is TGTGCCAGCAGTTTATTGGGCGGCAGGCCGGAGACCCAGTACTTC.

This clonotype showed up just a few times. The gene calls are TRBV5-1 and TRBJ2-5; 11 positions agree with TRBD2. The J segment lost 0 bases and the V segment lost 0 bases, leaving 4 bases of the junction unmatched. CDR3 size: 17 residues. The germline gives CDR1 SGHRS, CDR2 YFSETQ. The CDR3 sequence is CASSLGLAGGYQETQYF. In DNA form, the CDR3 reads TGCGCCAGCAGCTTGGGCCTAGCGGGGGGTTACCAAGAGACCCAGTACTTC.

The CDR3 is CASSSSGTVGNQPQHF. CDR3 in DNA: TGTGCCAGCAGTTCCTCCGGGACAGTGGGCAATCAGCCCCAGCATTTT. The chain combines TRBV25-1 with TRBJ1-5; 7 bases align to TRBD1. CDR3 length equals 16 residues. The trim removed 5 bases at V and 2 bases at J, leaving 9 bases unmatched. Germline CDR1 reads MGHDK; CDR2 reads SYGVNS.

This clonotype appeared many times. The chain joins TRBV7-8 to TRBJ2-4, with no clear D. Deletions cut 1 base from V and 0 bases from J, with 10 bases between. Germline CDR1 SGHVS, CDR2 FQNEAQ. CDR3 length: 16 residues. CDR3 in amino acids: CASSLDPMLAKNIQYF. CDR3 nucleotide sequence: TGTGCCAGCAGCTTAGACCCGATGTTAGCCAAAAACATTCAGTACTTC. The complete variable domain, with remaining parts taken from reference TRBV7-8 and TRBJ2-4, reads GAGVSQSPRYKVAKRGQDVALRCDPISGHVSLFWYQQALGQGPEFLTYFQNEAQLDKSGLPSDRFFAERPEGSVSTLKIQRTQQEDSAVYLCASSLDPMLAKNIQYFGAGTRLSVL.

This clonotype has only a few counts. The chain has TRBV12-5 and TRBJ1-2; 8 bases agree with TRBD1. Looked up from germline, CDR1 is LGHNT and CDR2 is FRNRAP. The trim removed 6 bases at V and 4 bases at J, leaving 7 bases unmatched. The CDR3 loop spans 14 amino acids. The DNA of the CDR3 is TGTGCTAGTGGGCGGACAGGGCCCCCCTATGGCTACACCTTC. Encoded protein: CASGRTGPPYGYTF.

This clonotype was counted ten times or more. This chain links TRBV10-3 with TRBJ2-5; D could derive from TRBD1 or TRBD2 (5 bases each). This CDR3 spans 14 amino acids. Trimming cost V 3 bases and J 7 bases, with 15 bases left between them. From germline, CDR1 is ENHRY and CDR2 SYGVKD. The CDR3 DNA reads TGTGCCATCAGTGAAGGGACCAGTCCCGGGACCCAGTACTTC. It yields the protein CAISEGTSPGTQYF.

In its sample, this clonotype was seen a few times. The V and J genes are TRBV12-3 or TRBV12-4 and TRBJ2-2; no reliable D call. The CDR3 runs to 20 residues. Trimming left V 1 base short and J 4 bases short, with 25 bases between. The CDR3 bases are TGTGCCAGCAGTTTAGGGCCCTTACTCACGACGGGTCGAGTCACCGGGGAGCTGTTTTTT. Protein product: CASSLGPLLTTGRVTGELFF.

This clonotype was seen only a few times. V is TRBV20-1 and J is TRBJ2-7; 10 bases are shared with TRBD2. This CDR3 has 15 amino acids. J gave up 2 bases and V 2 bases, and 6 bases lay outside the gene matches. The germline gives CDR1 DFQATT, CDR2 SNEGSKA (reference sequence). CDR3 in amino acids: CSARKESGRAYEQYF. Written as DNA, the CDR3 is TGCAGTGCTAGAAAGGAGAGCGGGAGGGCCTACGAGCAGTACTTC.

The chain couples TRBV27 to TRBJ2-5; D perhaps matches TRBD2 (7 bases). Germline V gene data show CDR1 as MNHEY and CDR2 as SMNVEV (reference sequence). The CDR3 extends over 12 amino acids. V lost 10 bases and J lost 5, with 14 bases in between. In nucleotides, the CDR3 is TGTGCCACCACGGGGGGCTTTGAGACCCAGTACTTC. Protein sequence: CATTGGFETQYF.

This clonotype came up a few times. For the CDR3, the DNA is TGTGCCAGCAGAGCCGACAGGGCGGGGGAGACCCAGTACTTC. It specifies CASRADRAGETQYF. J is TRBJ2-5 and V is TRBV27; weak D call: TRBD1 (7 bases). Per the germline V gene, CDR1 is MNHEY and CDR2 is SMNVEV (reference sequence). This CDR3 spans 14 amino acids. Trimming shortened V by 6 bases and J by 5 bases, and 16 bases separated the two germline ends.

This clonotype occurred many times. V gene TRBV6-2 or TRBV6-3 combines with J gene TRBJ2-5, with 8 bases that match TRBD1. After removal of 0 bases from V and 4 bases from J, the junction contained 4 bases not matched to a gene. The CDR3 has 15 residues. Germline assignment: CDR1 MNHEY and CDR2 SVGEGT. CDR3 amino acids: CASSYSSGGLETQYF. CDR3 DNA: TGTGCCAGCAGTTACTCATCAGGGGGCTTAGAGACCCAGTACTTC.

This chain uses TRBV10-3 with TRBJ2-7; TRBD2 aligns across 10 bases. Germline CDR1 is ENHRY and CDR2 is SYGVKD. The ends lost 3 bases at V and 3 bases at J; junction bases unmatched: 5. The CDR3 is 15 amino acids. CDR3 DNA sequence: TGTGCCATCAGTGATGTAGCGGGGGGCCTCTACGAGCAGTACGTC. Translation: CAISDVAGGLYEQYV.